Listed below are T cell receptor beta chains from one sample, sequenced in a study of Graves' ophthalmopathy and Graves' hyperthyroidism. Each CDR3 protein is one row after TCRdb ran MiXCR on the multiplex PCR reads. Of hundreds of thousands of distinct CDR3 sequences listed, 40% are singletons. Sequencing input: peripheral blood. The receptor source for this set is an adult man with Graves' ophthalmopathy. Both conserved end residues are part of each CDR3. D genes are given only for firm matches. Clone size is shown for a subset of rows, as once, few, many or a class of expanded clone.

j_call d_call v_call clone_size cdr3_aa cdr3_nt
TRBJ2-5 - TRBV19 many CASIPVGGETQYF TGTGCCAGCATACCGGTCGGGGGAGAGACCCAGTACTTC
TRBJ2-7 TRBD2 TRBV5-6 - CASGGWRGGRHEQYF TGTGCCAGCGGGGGCTGGCGGGGGGGCCGCCACGAGCAGTACTTC
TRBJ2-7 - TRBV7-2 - CASSLGLAFAYEQYF TGTGCCAGCAGCTTAGGCCTAGCATTCGCCTACGAGCAGTACTTC
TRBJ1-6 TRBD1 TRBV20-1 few CSARAPGQFWNSPLHF TGCAGTGCTAGAGCTCCGGGACAGTTTTGGAATTCACCCCTCCACTTT
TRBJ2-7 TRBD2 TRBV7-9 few CASSQGTSGRSHEQYF TGTGCCAGCAGCCAAGGAACTAGCGGGAGGTCTCACGAGCAGTACTTC
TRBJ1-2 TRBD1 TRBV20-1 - CSARTGLGYGYTF TGCAGTGCTCGGACAGGGCTGGGCTATGGCTACACCTTC
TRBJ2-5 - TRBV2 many CASSEKTEVQETQYF TGTGCCAGCAGTGAAAAGACTGAAGTGCAAGAGACCCAGTACTTC
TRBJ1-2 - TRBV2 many CASSLGRGHYGYTF TGTGCCAGCAGTCTCGGACGGGGACACTATGGCTACACCTTC
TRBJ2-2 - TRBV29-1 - CSDSAGELFF TGCAGTGATAGTGCCGGGGAGCTGTTTTTT
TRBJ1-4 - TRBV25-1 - CASIYLCSVAADEKLFF -
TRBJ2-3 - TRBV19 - CASSIGGATDTQYF TGTGCCAGTAGTATAGGCGGAGCCACAGATACGCAGTATTTT
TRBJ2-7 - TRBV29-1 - CSVDRSVGISYNEQYF TGCAGCGTTGACCGGTCCGTGGGCATCTCCTACAATGAGCAGTACTTC
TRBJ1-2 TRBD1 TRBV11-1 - CASSLPGTVTNYGYTF TGTGCCAGCAGCTTACCCGGGACAGTGACTAACTATGGCTACACCTTC
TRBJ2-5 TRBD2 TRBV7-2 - CASSLAGGRIGTQYF TGTGCCAGCAGCTTAGCTGGCGGGAGGATCGGGACCCAGTACTTC
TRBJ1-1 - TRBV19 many CASSISVNTEAFF TGTGCCAGCAGCATTAGCGTGAACACTGAAGCTTTCTTT
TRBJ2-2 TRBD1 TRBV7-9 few CASSAHSGQGAGELFF TGTGCCAGCAGCGCACATTCCGGCCAGGGGGCCGGGGAGCTGTTTTTT
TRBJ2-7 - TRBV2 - CASRRGSTDYEQYF TGTGCCAGCAGGAGGGGTTCCACAGACTACGAGCAGTACTTC
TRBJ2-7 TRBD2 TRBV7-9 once CASNQIAGGRYEQYF TGTGCCAGCAACCAAATAGCGGGGGGACGATACGAGCAGTACTTC
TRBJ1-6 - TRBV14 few CASSQNYNPPLHF TGTGCCAGCAGCCAAAACTATAATCCACCCCTCCACTTT
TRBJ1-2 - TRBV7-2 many CASSLPVFSSGYTF TGTGCCAGCAGCTTACCAGTATTTTCGTCTGGCTACACCTTC
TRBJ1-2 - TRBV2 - CASGGPGTRGYTF TGTGCCAGCGGGGGACCAGGGACACGAGGCTACACCTTC
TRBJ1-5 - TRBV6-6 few CASSKDEWKPQHF TGTGCCAGCAGTAAAGATGAGTGGAAGCCCCAGCATTTT
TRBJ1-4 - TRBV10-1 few CASSEQSFGKLFF TGCGCCAGCAGTGAGCAGAGTTTTGGAAAACTGTTTTTT
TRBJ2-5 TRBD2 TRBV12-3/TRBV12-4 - CASSPSGGDETQYF TGTGCCAGCAGTCCGAGCGGGGGGGACGAGACCCAGTACTTC
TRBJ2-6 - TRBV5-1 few CASSLEGVGANVLTF TGCGCCAGCAGCTTGGAGGGGGTCGGGGCCAACGTCCTGACTTTC
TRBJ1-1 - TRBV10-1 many CASQGVGTEAFF TGCGCCAGCCAAGGGGTGGGCACTGAAGCTTTCTTT
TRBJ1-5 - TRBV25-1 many CASRQGDQPQHF TGTGCCAGCAGACAGGGCGATCAGCCCCAGCATTTT
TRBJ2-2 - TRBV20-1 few CSAIRDRLNTGELFF TGCAGTGCCATCCGAGACAGACTGAACACCGGGGAGCTGTTTTTT
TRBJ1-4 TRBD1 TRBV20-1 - CSATGGGSEKLFF TGCAGTGCTACAGGGGGCGGTAGTGAAAAACTGTTTTTT
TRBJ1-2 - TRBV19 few CASSRPGTQTGGYTF TGTGCCAGTAGTAGACCGGGGACTCAGACGGGAGGCTACACCTTC
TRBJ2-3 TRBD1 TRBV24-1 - CATSSGTERDTQYF TGTGCCACCAGTTCCGGGACAGAGCGGGATACGCAGTATTTT
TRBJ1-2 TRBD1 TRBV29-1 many CSVDGGQGQGYTF TGCAGCGTTGACGGAGGACAGGGACAAGGCTACACCTTC
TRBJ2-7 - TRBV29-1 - CSVEGGGERQYF TGCAGCGTTGAGGGAGGGGGAGAAAGGCAGTACTTC